The 24 T cell receptor beta chains below were found in one sample sequenced in a study of PD-L1 blockade in urothelial cancer. Some clones are missing from TCRdb's copy, which holds only in-frame ones; the method was immunoSEQ multiplex PCR. This repertoire shows tens of thousands of clones, roughly 78% found once; its top ten account for less than 3.5%. The material sequenced was PBMCs, taken around atezolizumab (anti-PD-L1) treatment. The receptors stem from a man between 65 and 79 years old with urothelial cancer.

In this sample, this clone turned up a few times. The chain links TRBV7-2 to TRBJ2-7, with no clear D. V was shortened by 1 base and J by 0 bases, with 7 bases between the two germline ends. Germline values: CDR1 SGHTA, CDR2 FQGNSA. The length of the CDR3 is 14 residues. Here the CDR3 reads CASSLGGYSYEQYF. The DNA for the CDR3 is TGTGCCAGCAGCTTAGGCGGATACTCCTACGAGCAGTACTTC.

The chain links TRBV5-1 to TRBJ2-2; 7 bases are a match to TRBD2. CDR1 and CDR2 (germline): SGHRS, YFSETQ. Germline trimming cut 1 base from V and 5 bases from J; bases unmatched to any gene: 2. This CDR3 has 14 residues. CDR3 nucleotides: TGCGCCAGCAGCTTGACGGGAGGTACCGGGGAGCTGTTTTTT. Its protein product is CASSLTGGTGELFF.

The chain recombines TRBV5-6 with TRBJ2-5, with 8 bases identical to TRBD2. Germline V lookup: CDR1 SGHDT, CDR2 YYEEEE. The ends lost 4 bases at V and 4 bases at J; junction bases unmatched: 6. The length of the CDR3 is 14 residues. The CDR3 spells CASSRRAGAETQYF. CDR3 coding DNA: TGTGCCAGCAGCCGAAGAGCGGGGGCAGAGACCCAGTACTTC.

This clone was observed once. This chain uses TRBV7-2 with TRBJ1-2, with 9 bases matching TRBD1. V shed 5 bases, J shed 4 bases, and the junction held 8 bases outside the gene matches. CDR1 and CDR2 from the germline V gene are SGHTA and FQGNSA. There are 15 residues in the CDR3. DNA of the CDR3: TGTGCCAGCAGCCCGCGGACAGGGGTTTCCTATGGCTACACCTTC. It encodes CASSPRTGVSYGYTF.

This clone was counted a few times. The J gene is TRBJ2-5, the V gene TRBV7-2, with D hard to call. There are 15 residues in the CDR3. Germline-derived CDR1 and CDR2 are SGHTA and FQGNSA. The V end lost 4 bases, the J end lost 4 bases, and 16 bases lay between the germline ends. DNA for the CDR3: TGTGCCAGCAGCTCCCGAGGTAGTAGTCGAGAGACCCAGTACTTC. Amino acid sequence: CASSSRGSSRETQYF. Based on the CDR3 plus reference TRBV7-2 and TRBJ2-5, the full variable domain is GAGVSQSPSNKVTEKGKDVELRCDPISGHTALYWYRQSLGQGLEFLIYFQGNSAPDKSGLPSDRFSAERTGGSVSTLTIQRTQQEDSAVYLCASSSRGSSRETQYFGPGTRLLVL.

The chain combines TRBV2 with TRBJ2-5, with 14 nucleotides matching TRBD2. The CDR3 is made up of 17 amino acids. The germline CDR1 and CDR2 sequences are SNHLY and FYNNEI. With 4 bases clipped from V and 4 bases from J, the junction kept 8 bases outside the gene matches. The CDR3, as DNA: TGTGCCAGCAGTGTAGGCCGACTAGCGGGAGGGCGAGAGACCCAGTACTTC. Translating it yields CASSVGRLAGGRETQYF.

The chain links TRBV18 to TRBJ2-7; 7 nucleotides match TRBD2. Losses at the gene ends were 3 bases for V and 7 bases for J; bases not matched to a gene: 12. Germline V CDR1 and CDR2: KGHSH, LQKENI. The CDR3 length is 15 residues. The CDR3 DNA follows: TGTGCCAGCTCACCCCGCGACTCGCGAGCGGGGGAGCAGTACTTC. This sequence encodes CASSPRDSRAGEQYF.

V gene TRBV28 combines with J gene TRBJ1-2, with no clear D. This CDR3 region has 13 residues. CDR1 MDHEN and CDR2 SYDVKM come from the germline V gene. V was shortened by 8 bases and J by 7 bases, with 17 bases between the two germline ends. CDR3: CASENRREGGYTF. The DNA of the CDR3 is TGTGCCAGCGAAAACCGGAGGGAAGGTGGCTACACCTTC.

The chain joins TRBV6-5 to TRBJ2-1; 11 bases are a match to TRBD2. With V trimmed by 7 bases and J by 9 bases, 2 bases remained unmatched. This CDR3 comprises 12 residues. CDR1 MNHEY and CDR2 SVGAGI come from the germline V gene. The CDR3: CASTGTSGEQFF. In nucleotides, the CDR3 is TGTGCCAGCACCGGGACTAGCGGTGAGCAGTTCTTC.

The rearrangement joins TRBV27 to TRBJ1-1; weak D call: TRBD1 (6 bases). The ends were cut back, 3 bases at V and 11 bases at J, with 13 bases in the middle. Germline assignment: CDR1 MNHEY and CDR2 SMNVEV (reference sequence). This CDR3 contains 12 residues. DNA for the CDR3: TGTGCCAGCAGTTTGTTACAGGGCACGGCTTTCTTT. This sequence encodes CASSLLQGTAFF.

The chain couples TRBV6-6 to TRBJ1-4, with 9 bases that match TRBD1. CDR1 and CDR2 from the germline V gene are MNHNY and SVGAGI (reference sequence). The CDR3 sequence is 14 residues long. Trimming cost V 1 base and J 6 bases; bases outside gene matches: 0. The CDR3 nucleotides read TGTGCCAGCAGTTACTGGACAGGGGATGAAAAACTGTTTTTT. Its protein product is CASSYWTGDEKLFF.

The chain uses TRBV19 and TRBJ1-1, with a tentative D call TRBD1 (5 bases). V lost 3 bases and J 6 bases, leaving 11 bases between the germline ends. CDR1 is LNHDA, CDR2 SQIVND, per germline (reference sequence). This CDR3 contains 13 residues. CDR3 protein: CASSIKGRAEAFF. The CDR3 coding sequence is TGTGCCAGTAGTATTAAGGGGAGGGCTGAAGCTTTCTTT.

The rearrangement uses TRBV4-2 and TRBJ1-4; 9 nucleotides agree with TRBD1. The CDR3 totals 16 residues. Trimming cost V 0 bases and J 8 bases; bases outside gene matches: 7. Per the germline V gene, CDR1 is LGHNA and CDR2 is YNFKEQ. The CDR3 DNA reads TGTGCCAGCAGCCAAGATCCGGACAGGGGTGGGGAAAAACTGTTTTTT. It encodes CASSQDPDRGGEKLFF.

The chain joins TRBV14 to TRBJ2-5, with D perhaps matching TRBD1 (6 bases). Per germline, CDR1 SGHDN and CDR2 FVKESK. The CDR3 runs 13 residues. V lost 3 bases and J lost 8, with 13 bases in between. The DNA for the CDR3 is TGTGCCAGCAGCCATGGTGGGGGCCGAACCCAGTACTTC. Translating gives CASSHGGGRTQYF. Supplemented by reference TRBV14 and TRBJ2-5, the full variable domain reads EAGVTQFPSHSVIEKGQTVTLRCDPISGHDNLYWYRRVMGKEIKFLLHFVKESKQDESGMPNNRFLAERTGGTYSTLKVQPAELEDSGVYFCASSHGGGRTQYFGPGTRLLVL.

CDR3 region: CASSFGQGSYEQYF. CDR3 DNA: TGTGCCAGCAGTTTCGGGCAGGGCTCCTACGAGCAGTACTTC. This sequence joins TRBV27 and TRBJ2-7; the D gene is possibly TRBD1 (5 bases). Germline CDR1 and CDR2: MNHEY and SMNVEV (reference sequence). CDR3 length equals 14 residues. Trimming took 3 bases from V and 0 from J, leaving 9 bases between them.

The V call is TRBV7-2, the J call TRBJ2-1; TRBD1 aligns across 7 bases. The trim removed 1 base at V and 8 bases at J, leaving 5 bases unmatched. CDR1 is SGHTA and CDR2 is FQGNSA in the germline V gene. This CDR3 has 14 residues. In DNA, the CDR3 is TGTGCCAGCAGCTTAGTAAGGGGGCCGGATGAGCAGTTCTTC. It yields the protein CASSLVRGPDEQFF.

The gene calls are TRBV5-1 and TRBJ1-5, with 10 bases that match TRBD1. Losses at the gene ends were 0 bases for V and 4 bases for J; bases not matched to a gene: 1. The CDR3 contains 15 residues. Germline values: CDR1 SGHRS, CDR2 YFSETQ. The CDR3 reads CASSLGDRGNQPQHF. The CDR3 DNA follows: TGCGCCAGCAGCTTGGGGGACAGGGGAAATCAGCCCCAGCATTTT.

The rearrangement joins TRBV5-1 to TRBJ2-7; D may be TRBD2 (6 bases). The V and J ends lost 2 bases and 0 bases respectively, with 9 bases between them. The CDR3 sequence is 14 residues long. Germline CDR1 and CDR2: SGHRS and YFSETQ. The DNA for the CDR3 is TGCGCCAGCAGCTTAGACGGGAGCTCCTACGAGCAGTACTTC. It translates to CASSLDGSSYEQYF.

The rearrangement joins TRBV19 to TRBJ1-1; 7 nucleotides align to TRBD1. Germline V gives CDR1 LNHDA, CDR2 SQIVND (reference sequence). Trimming cost V 5 bases and J 3 bases; bases outside gene matches: 9. The CDR3 length is 15 residues. Here the CDR3 DNA reads TGTGCCAGTAGTGATCGGACAGGAGGGGACACTGAAGCTTTCTTT. This translates into CASSDRTGGDTEAFF.

This clone came up a few times. The chain recombines TRBV7-2 with TRBJ1-2, with 8 bases identical to TRBD1. V gave up 3 bases and J gave up 8 bases; unmatched junction bases: 5. The CDR3 contains 13 residues. Germline V gene data show CDR1 as SGHTA and CDR2 as FQGNSA. As DNA, the CDR3 is TGTGCCAGCAGCTTGACAGGGGTACGAGGCTACACCTTC. Translation gives CASSLTGVRGYTF.

This clone occurred a few times. The CDR3 protein is CASSLGGLGGYTF. DNA for the CDR3: TGCGCCAGCAGCTTGGGAGGACTCGGGGGCTACACCTTC. The V call is TRBV5-1, the J call TRBJ1-2; no clear D gene. Per the germline V gene, CDR1 is SGHRS and CDR2 is YFSETQ. Trimming cost V 0 bases and J 8 bases, with 11 bases left between them. CDR3 length: 13 residues.

The chain couples TRBV2 to TRBJ1-2; TRBD1 aligns across 7 bases. Germline loops: CDR1 SNHLY, CDR2 FYNNEI. The CDR3 consists of 14 residues. The ends lost 6 bases at V and 1 base at J; junction bases unmatched: 5. Written as DNA, the CDR3 is TGTGCCAGCAGGCCGGGACAGCTTAACTATGGCTACACCTTC. This gives the protein CASRPGQLNYGYTF.

The chain is built from TRBV19 and TRBJ1-5; 8 bases map to TRBD1. Germline-derived CDR1 and CDR2 are LNHDA and SQIVND (reference sequence). V lost 9 bases and J lost 4; bases outside the gene matches: 5. This CDR3 spans 13 amino acids. The CDR3 is CASQDRGNQPQHF. The CDR3 nucleotides are TGTGCCAGCCAAGACAGGGGTAATCAGCCCCAGCATTTT.

The chain combines TRBV25-1 with TRBJ1-3; the D is unclear. The CDR3 has 12 residues. Deletions cut 4 bases from V and 4 bases from J, with 5 bases between. CDR1 and CDR2 from the germline V gene are MGHDK and SYGVNS. CDR3 residues: CASSVQGNTIYF. The CDR3 DNA is TGTGCCAGCAGTGTCCAGGGAAACACCATATATTTT. The full variable domain, rest sourced from reference TRBV25-1 and TRBJ1-3, is EADIYQTPRYLVIGTGKKITLECSQTMGHDKMYWYQQDPGMELHLIHYSYGVNSTEKGDLSSESTVSRIRTEHFPLTLESARPSHTSQYLCASSVQGNTIYFGEGSWLTVV.